This is a list of T cell receptor beta chains from one sample in a study of response to subunit inactivated influenza vaccine. TCRdb called the RT-PCR reads again in MiXCR, with one record for every CDR3 protein. The sample includes roughly 650,000 distinct CDR3 sequences, approximately 14% seen only once; the top ten take 7.6%. Here the sequenced sample was PBMCs from blood, taken 14 to 15 days before vaccination. These receptors were taken from a man aged 50 or older who received an inactivated influenza vaccine. CDR3s include the opening cysteine and the closing phenylalanine or tryptophan. A D gene is named only where the DNA matches it firmly. Expanded clones get a size class; other rows say once, few or many, or leave the size out.

d_call clone_size j_call v_call cdr3_nt cdr3_aa
- - TRBJ1-5 TRBV18 TGTGCCAGCTCACCACGCGGTGCGGGGAGGAATCAGCCCCAGCATTTT CASSPRGAGRNQPQHF
TRBD2 few TRBJ2-7 TRBV5-6 TGTGCCAGCAGCTTGGCGTTAGCGGGGAGATACGAGCAGTACTTC CASSLALAGRYEQYF
- many TRBJ2-1 TRBV5-6 TGTGCCAGCAGTTTAGGCCTAGAGCAGTTCTTC CASSLGLEQFF
- many TRBJ2-7 TRBV28 TGTGCCAGCAACGGGAGACTGGCCGAGCAGTACTTC CASNGRLAEQYF
- many TRBJ2-2 TRBV7-2 TGTGCCAGCAGCTTAATAAACACCGGGGAGCTGTTTTTT CASSLINTGELFF
TRBD2 - TRBJ2-1 TRBV7-9 TGTGCCAGCAGCGTACTAGCGGGAGACAATGAGCAGTTCTTC CASSVLAGDNEQFF
TRBD2 - TRBJ2-1 TRBV12-3/TRBV12-4 TGTGCCAGCACCCTACTAGCGGGGGGGCCAGTTTCCTACAATGAGCAGTTCTTC CASTLLAGGPVSYNEQFF
TRBD1 many TRBJ2-7 TRBV4-1 TGCGCCAGCAGCCAAGGGACAGGGGGCGGGGAGCAGTACTTC CASSQGTGGGEQYF
TRBD2 few TRBJ2-3 TRBV27 TGTGCCAGCAGTTTGCGGACTAGCGCCGCAGGCGATACGCAGTATTTT CASSLRTSAAGDTQYF
- few TRBJ2-2 TRBV27 TGTGCCAGCAGTCTTAGCGGAACGAACACCGGGGAGCTGTTTTTT CASSLSGTNTGELFF
- few TRBJ2-3 TRBV9 TGTGCCAGCAGCTTCCGAAGGGGAGGTATCACAGATACGCAGTATTTT CASSFRRGGITDTQYF
TRBD1 - TRBJ1-1 TRBV4-3 TGCGCCAGCAGCCGAAGGGGACAGGGGGCCCGTGGGACTGAAGCTTTCTTT CASSRRGQGARGTEAFF
- few TRBJ2-7 TRBV25-1 TGTGCCAGCAGCTCATCGCAGGGTTGGTGGGAGCAGTACTTC CASSSSQGWWEQYF
TRBD2 few TRBJ2-1 TRBV7-2 TGTGCCAGCAGCTCCCAGGTAGCGGGGGCCTACAATGAGCAGTTCTTC CASSSQVAGAYNEQFF
TRBD1 few TRBJ2-5 TRBV9 TGTGCCAGCAGCGGGTCCGGGACAGAACCTCAAGAGACCCAGTACTTC CASSGSGTEPQETQYF
- few TRBJ2-5 TRBV2 TGTGCCAGCAATTGGGGGGAGCAAGAGACCCAGTACTTC CASNWGEQETQYF
- few TRBJ2-2 TRBV9 TGTGCCAGCGCGACAGCGAACACCGGGGAGCTGTTTTTT CASATANTGELFF